The 2 T cell receptor beta chains presented below share a single source sample, sequenced in a study of blood T cell repertoires in COVID-19 (dated by TCRdb to about 2020). The library came from the immunoSEQ multiplex PCR assay. TCRdb took over this immuneACCESS table, retaining in-frame rearrangements with V and J assigned. Such tables are incomplete; in checked studies, under half of the missing clones stem from an unresolved V gene, and the remainder is unexplained. A total of some 49,000 clones appear in this sample, 91% of them only once. Clones ranked in the top ten supply 5.5% to 6.5% of the sample. Material for sequencing was peripheral blood. These receptors originate from a man aged 50 or older with active COVID-19.

The rearrangement uses TRBV6-2 or TRBV6-3 and TRBJ2-2, with 12 bases identical to TRBD2. V lost 4 bases, J lost 6 bases, and 6 bases stayed unmatched. Germline lookup yields CDR1 MNHEY and CDR2 SVGEGT. There are 16 residues in the CDR3. Written as DNA, the CDR3 is TGTGCCAGCAGTTGGGTGACTAGCGGGGGTTCCGGGGAGCTGTTTTTT. Translated, it gives CASSWVTSGGSGELFF.

V and J are TRBV6-5 and TRBJ1-2, with 9 bases matching TRBD1. The V segment lost 6 bases and the J segment 12 bases; nucleotides outside the gene matches: 14. CDR3 size: 14 residues. CDR1 is MNHEY and CDR2 is SVGAGI in the germline V gene. The CDR3 sequence: CASSGFPGQGRDTF. The CDR3 DNA sequence: TGTGCCAGCAGCGGCTTCCCGGGACAGGGAAGGGACACCTTC.